Presented here are 6 T cell receptor beta chains from one specimen sequenced in a study of blood T cell repertoires in COVID-19. The protocol was immunoSEQ multiplex PCR, while the TCRdb copy is restricted to in-frame clones and leaves out a portion. The sample consists of approximately 270,000 clones, 80% to 90% of them appearing once. The specimen sequenced was peripheral blood. These receptors came from a woman in her seventies with acute or convalescent COVID-19.

The chain combines TRBV2 with TRBJ1-2; D is uncertain. The germline gives CDR1 SNHLY, CDR2 FYNNEI. The length of the CDR3 is 14 residues. The germline V and J ends were trimmed by 6 bases and 8 bases, with 19 bases remaining between them. CDR3 loop: CASRMTGTLGGYTF. In nucleotides, the CDR3 is TGTGCCAGCAGAATGACGGGAACCTTGGGGGGCTACACCTTC. Full variable domain (rest looked up from reference TRBV2 and TRBJ1-2): EPEVTQTPSHQVTQMGQEVILRCVPISNHLYFYWYRQILGQKVEFLVSFYNNEISEKSEIFDDQFSVERPDGSNFTLKIRSTKLEDSAMYFCASRMTGTLGGYTFGSGTRLTVV.

Of note for this clone: Other nucleotide sequences from this sample produce the same CDR3. CDR3 nucleotides: TGTGCCAGCTCACCTGGACAGGAAGGGTATGGCTACACCTTC. Residues: CASSPGQEGYGYTF. The gene calls are TRBV18 and TRBJ1-2, with 7 bases matching TRBD1. Germline-derived CDR1 and CDR2 are KGHSH and LQKENI. Trimming removed 3 bases from V and 5 bases from J; junction bases left unmatched: 6. The CDR3 spans 14 residues.

V gene TRBV24-1 combines with J gene TRBJ1-2, with 7 bases identical to TRBD1. Germline loops: CDR1 KGHDR, CDR2 SFDVKD. CDR3 size: 15 residues. The V segment lost 3 bases and the J segment 4 bases; nucleotides outside the gene matches: 7. CDR3 bases: TGTGCCACCAGTGATGCCCCACAGGGGACCTATGGCTACACCTTC. Its translation is CATSDAPQGTYGYTF.

This clone has just one count. J is TRBJ2-7 and V is TRBV6-5; 8 nucleotides match TRBD1. The CDR3 is 13 amino acids. V lost 5 bases to trimming and J lost 7 bases; unmatched junction nucleotides: 7. Germline CDR1 reads MNHEY; CDR2 reads SVGAGI. The CDR3 bases are TGTGCCAGCAGTAAGCAGGGGGCGGGAGAGCAGTACTTC. Its translation: CASSKQGAGEQYF.

This sequence joins TRBV27 and TRBJ1-2; the D gene is possibly TRBD1 (5 bases). Germline CDR1 reads MNHEY; CDR2 reads SMNVEV (reference sequence). Trimming removed 5 bases from V and 8 bases from J, with 33 bases in between. The CDR3 spans 19 residues. The CDR3 coding sequence is TGTGCCAGCAGTCATTACCCGGAGCGATGGACACAACCTTTGAAGGGCTACACCTTC. It encodes CASSHYPERWTQPLKGYTF.

The V gene is TRBV7-8, the J gene TRBJ2-2, with D perhaps TRBD2 (6 bases). CDR1 and CDR2 from the germline V gene are SGHVS and FQNEAQ. The CDR3 totals 15 residues. V shed 2 bases and J shed 3 bases, with 10 bases lying between them. CDR3 DNA: TGTGCCAGCAGCTTATTGGGAGGCCACACCGGGGAGCTGTTTTTT. Encoded protein: CASSLLGGHTGELFF.